The 27 T cell receptor beta chains listed next were all sequenced from one sample in a study of blood T cell repertoires in COVID-19. TCRdb's table, derived via immunoSEQ multiplex PCR, lists solely in-frame clones and lacks some. The sample lists approximately 230,000 clones, 86% seen once, with roughly 2.3% in the top ten. Sample: peripheral blood. The origin of the receptors is a man aged 25 to 45 who had recovered from COVID-19.

This chain uses TRBV13 with TRBJ1-2; 10 bases line up with TRBD1. The length of the CDR3 is 17 residues. Losses at the gene ends were 5 bases for V and 4 bases for J; bases not matched to a gene: 13. Germline V gene sequence: CDR1 PRHDT, CDR2 FYEKMQ (reference sequence). The CDR3 here is CASSLSRRTGGLYGYTF. The CDR3 DNA reads as TGTGCCAGCAGCCTATCCCGGCGGACAGGGGGTCTCTATGGCTACACCTTC. Based on the CDR3 plus reference TRBV13 and TRBJ1-2, the full variable domain is AAGVIQSPRHLIKEKRETATLKCYPIPRHDTVYWYQQGPGQDPQFLISFYEKMQSDKGSIPDRFSAQQFSDYHSELNMSSLELGDSALYFCASSLSRRTGGLYGYTFGSGTRLTVV.

The chain links TRBV5-4 to TRBJ1-2; tentative D call: TRBD1 (5 bases). This CDR3 region has 13 residues. Looked up from germline, CDR1 is SGHNT and CDR2 is YYREEE (reference sequence). V was shortened by 5 bases and J by 7 bases, with 15 bases between the two germline ends. Here the CDR3 reads CASSLGASAGYTF. CDR3 in DNA: TGTGCCAGCAGTCTTGGGGCTTCGGCTGGCTACACCTTC.

The chain links TRBV11-2 to TRBJ2-1; 9 nucleotides agree with TRBD1. J was trimmed by 3 bases and V by 1 base; bases with no gene match: 4. This CDR3 is 16 amino acids long. CDR1 SGHAT and CDR2 FQNNGV come from the germline V gene. Written as DNA, the CDR3 is TGTGCCAGCAGCTTAGCAGGGACAGGGTTCTACAATGAGCAGTTCTTC. Its protein product is CASSLAGTGFYNEQFF.

The V and J genes are TRBV4-2 and TRBJ2-7, with D perhaps matching TRBD2 (5 bases). V lost 0 bases and J 3 bases, leaving 9 bases between the germline ends. The CDR3 covers 14 residues. Germline assignment: CDR1 LGHNA and CDR2 YNFKEQ. In DNA, the CDR3 is TGTGCCAGCAGCCAAGAAGGACTTTACTACGAGCAGTACTTC. As protein: CASSQEGLYYEQYF.

The chain is built from TRBV5-4 and TRBJ2-1; 11 bases align to TRBD2. This CDR3 contains 17 residues. V dropped 4 bases and J dropped 6; count of bases not matched to a gene: 12. Germline lookup yields CDR1 SGHNT and CDR2 YYREEE (reference sequence). Here the CDR3 DNA reads TGTGCCAGCAGCGCGTCCTCCGGGCTAGCGGGGGGCAATGAGCAGTTCTTC. As protein: CASSASSGLAGGNEQFF.

This chain joins TRBV29-1 and TRBJ2-5, with TRBD1 as a possible D gene (6 bases). V lost 4 bases and J 2 bases, leaving 8 bases between the germline ends. The CDR3 covers 12 residues. In germline, CDR1 is SQVTM, CDR2 ANQGSEA. This CDR3 reads CSVAGQQETQYF. CDR3 DNA: TGCAGCGTTGCTGGACAGCAAGAGACCCAGTACTTC. The full variable domain, with the rest looked up from reference TRBV29-1 and TRBJ2-5, is SAVISQKPSRDICQRGTSLTIQCQVDSQVTMMFWYRQQPGQSLTLIATANQGSEATYESGFVIDKFPISRPNLTFSTLTVSNMSPEDSSIYLCSVAGQQETQYFGPGTRLLVL.

The rearrangement joins TRBV3-1 (or the pseudogene TRBV3-2) to TRBJ2-1; 7 bases line up with TRBD2. Trimming removed 4 bases from V and 0 bases from J; junction bases left unmatched: 9. The CDR3 runs to 17 residues. Germline values: CDR1 LGHDT, CDR2 YNNKEL (reference sequence). For the CDR3, the DNA is TGTGCCAGCAGCCGACCGCGGGGGTTAAGCTCCTACAATGAGCAGTTCTTC. It is translated as CASSRPRGLSSYNEQFF.

V is TRBV4-2 and J is TRBJ2-1, with 9 bases lining up with TRBD2. The CDR3 contains 15 residues. In germline, CDR1 is LGHNA, CDR2 YNFKEQ. Trimming removed 11 bases from V and 9 bases from J; junction bases left unmatched: 17. For the CDR3, the DNA is TGTGCCGTTGCGGGCGGGGGGGCCGAGGTGGGTGAGCAGTTCTTC. Translated, it gives CAVAGGGAEVGEQFF.

This rearrangement joins TRBV5-8 to TRBJ2-1; 9 bases line up with TRBD2. With 4 bases clipped from V and 9 bases from J, the junction kept 14 bases outside the gene matches. The CDR3 loop spans 16 amino acids. The germline V gene has CDR1 SGHTS and CDR2 YDEGEE. This CDR3 is CASSRRGGPFAGEQFF. CDR3 DNA sequence: TGTGCCAGCAGCAGGCGGGGGGGCCCGTTCGCGGGTGAGCAGTTCTTC.

The chain combines TRBV10-1 with TRBJ2-2, with TRBD1 matching 8 bases. The trim removed 6 bases at V and 1 base at J, leaving 4 bases unmatched. CDR3 length equals 15 residues. Germline-derived CDR1 and CDR2 are WNHNN and SYGVQD (reference sequence). The chain's CDR3 is CASSSGTGNTGELFF. As DNA, the CDR3 is TGCGCCAGCAGCTCCGGGACAGGGAACACCGGGGAGCTGTTTTTT.

The chain joins TRBV7-6 to TRBJ1-1, with 7 bases aligning to TRBD1. This CDR3 spans 16 amino acids. CDR1 is SGHVS, CDR2 FNYEAQ, per germline. V gave up 1 base and J gave up 0 bases; unmatched junction bases: 5. CDR3 nucleotides: TGTGCCAGCAGCTTAGGAGGGGGCGGGATGAACACTGAAGCTTTCTTT. The encoded protein is CASSLGGGGMNTEAFF.

The V gene is TRBV4-3, the J gene TRBJ1-3; D remains unclear. There are 15 residues in the CDR3. V was cut by 0 bases and J by 3 bases, with 9 bases left in between. Per germline, CDR1 LGHNA and CDR2 YSLEER. CDR3 sequence (DNA): TGCGCCAGCAGCCAAGATCACCAGATTGGAAACACCATATATTTT. It is translated as CASSQDHQIGNTIYF.

The V call is TRBV25-1, the J call TRBJ2-7; 8 bases align to TRBD1. This CDR3 has 15 amino acids. J lost 7 bases, V lost 3 bases, and 11 bases had no gene match. Germline-derived CDR1 and CDR2 are MGHDK and SYGVNS. The CDR3 loop reads CASSDGGQEDGEQYF. The CDR3 DNA sequence: TGTGCCAGCAGTGATGGGGGACAGGAGGATGGAGAGCAGTACTTC.

The gene calls are TRBV19 and TRBJ2-4; a weak D match, TRBD1 (6 bases). Germline values: CDR1 LNHDA, CDR2 SQIVND (reference sequence). The CDR3 covers 11 residues. V gave up 8 bases and J gave up 13 bases, with 15 bases separating them. CDR3 loop: CASPGELGQYF. CDR3 nucleotides: TGTGCCAGTCCAGGGGAGCTAGGGCAGTACTTC.

The chain links TRBV27 to TRBJ2-3, with 10 bases that match TRBD1. Losses at the gene ends were 2 bases for V and 5 bases for J; bases not matched to a gene: 7. In germline, CDR1 is MNHEY, CDR2 SMNVEV (reference sequence). The CDR3 runs to 16 residues. The CDR3: CASSLVGQGRRDTQYF. CDR3 bases: TGTGCCAGCAGTTTAGTGGGACAGGGGAGACGAGATACGCAGTATTTT.

V is TRBV5-6 and J is TRBJ2-7; D is possibly TRBD1 (5 bases). CDR1 is SGHDT, CDR2 YYEEEE, per germline. The CDR3 is 15 residues long. Trimming took 3 bases from V and 1 from J, leaving 14 bases between them. This CDR3 reads CASSSQRKGSYEQYF. DNA for the CDR3: TGTGCCAGCAGCTCTCAACGGAAGGGGTCCTACGAGCAGTACTTC.

The V and J genes are TRBV7-8 and TRBJ1-1, with D perhaps matching TRBD1 (6 bases). The CDR3 consists of 13 residues. Trimming took 3 bases from V and 12 from J, leaving 17 bases between them. Germline CDR1 and CDR2: SGHVS and FQNEAQ. The CDR3 loop is CASSFEIDRLPFF. CDR3 nucleotide sequence: TGTGCCAGCAGCTTCGAAATCGACAGGCTCCCTTTCTTT.

This chain connects TRBV7-7 to TRBJ2-1; possibly TRBD2 for D (7 bases). The ends were cut back, 5 bases at V and 6 bases at J, with 20 bases in the middle. Germline CDR1 is SSHAT and CDR2 is FNYEAQ (reference sequence). This CDR3 has 16 amino acids. The CDR3 protein is CASSAIPGLQGNEQFF. CDR3 in DNA: TGTGCCAGCAGCGCTATTCCGGGACTACAGGGCAATGAGCAGTTCTTC.

The chain joins TRBV10-1 to TRBJ2-3; D perhaps matches TRBD1 (5 bases). Germline CDR1 is WNHNN and CDR2 is SYGVQD (reference sequence). There are 13 residues in the CDR3. Trimming took off 3 bases at V and 4 bases at J, with 8 bases between the two ends. The CDR3 region is CASSEGAADTQYF. CDR3 DNA: TGCGCCAGCAGTGAAGGGGCGGCAGATACGCAGTATTTT.

This chain joins TRBV5-5 and TRBJ1-4; unclear D gene. The CDR3 contains 14 residues. V dropped 0 bases and J dropped 6 bases, with 9 bases sitting between them. Germline values: CDR1 SGHKS, CDR2 YYEKEE (reference sequence). In DNA, the CDR3 is TGTGCCAGCAGCTTGGGTGCGCTGGATGAAAAACTGTTTTTT. It translates to CASSLGALDEKLFF.

The rearrangement joins TRBV11-2 to TRBJ2-1; 7 bases are a match to TRBD2. The length of the CDR3 is 13 residues. Per germline, CDR1 SGHAT and CDR2 FQNNGV. V trimming: 9 bases; J trimming: 2 bases; junction bases outside the gene matches: 4. The CDR3 region has the DNA TGTGCCAGTGTGGGAGGGCCCTACAATGAGCAGTTCTTC. Protein sequence: CASVGGPYNEQFF.

This chain uses TRBV18 with TRBJ2-1, with 8 bases aligning to TRBD1. CDR3 length equals 18 residues. Trimming took 0 bases from V and 5 from J; bases not matched to a gene: 12. The V gene's germline CDR1 is KGHSH and CDR2 LQKENI. CDR3 loop: CASSPPFGQGRLNNEQFF. The CDR3 bases are TGTGCCAGCTCACCACCATTCGGACAGGGCCGACTGAACAATGAGCAGTTCTTC.

This chain links TRBV18 with TRBJ2-3; 8 positions agree with TRBD2. In germline, CDR1 is KGHSH, CDR2 LQKENI. CDR3 size: 16 residues. J was trimmed by 4 bases and V by 1 base; bases with no gene match: 7. This CDR3 reads CASSPLLTGRADTQYF. The DNA of the CDR3 is TGTGCCAGCTCACCACTCTTGACCGGGAGGGCAGATACGCAGTATTTT.

This chain uses TRBV27 with TRBJ2-1; 11 bases are shared with TRBD2. The CDR3 length is 17 residues. The V segment lost 5 bases and the J segment 7 bases; nucleotides outside the gene matches: 13. Germline V gene lookup returns CDR1 MNHEY and CDR2 SMNVEV (reference sequence). This CDR3 is CASSLTKLAGGLNEQFF. As DNA, the CDR3 is TGTGCCAGCAGTCTGACAAAGCTAGCGGGGGGCCTTAATGAGCAGTTCTTC.

This rearrangement joins TRBV12-5 to TRBJ2-2, with D possibly being TRBD2 (5 bases). CDR1 is LGHNT and CDR2 is FRNRAP in the germline V gene. V lost 4 bases, J lost 2 bases, and 11 bases lay in between. This CDR3 comprises 15 residues. This CDR3 is CASGWSAGNTGELFF. CDR3 coding DNA: TGTGCTAGTGGTTGGTCGGCGGGCAACACCGGGGAGCTGTTTTTT.

CDR3: CASSRDRSNEKLFF. CDR3 bases: TGTGCCAGCAGCCGCGACAGGAGTAATGAAAAACTGTTTTTT. The rearrangement joins TRBV14 to TRBJ1-4; D may be TRBD1 (6 bases). Trimming shortened V by 4 bases and J by 4 bases, and 10 bases separated the two germline ends. The CDR3 extends over 14 amino acids. Germline assignment: CDR1 SGHDN and CDR2 FVKESK. The entire variable domain, with the rest obtained from reference TRBV14 and TRBJ1-4, is as follows: EAGVTQFPSHSVIEKGQTVTLRCDPISGHDNLYWYRRVMGKEIKFLLHFVKESKQDESGMPNNRFLAERTGGTYSTLKVQPAELEDSGVYFCASSRDRSNEKLFFGSGTQLSVL.

The rearrangement joins TRBV6-1 to TRBJ1-1; tentatively, D is TRBD1 (5 bases). The germline V gene encodes CDR1 MNHNS and CDR2 SASEGT. The V gene lost 0 bases and the J gene lost 4 bases, with 18 bases spanning the gap. The CDR3 totals 17 residues. The CDR3 DNA sequence: TGTGCCAGCAGTGAAGCGCTTCAGTGGGGGGGTGGCACTGAAGCTTTCTTT. It specifies CASSEALQWGGGTEAFF.